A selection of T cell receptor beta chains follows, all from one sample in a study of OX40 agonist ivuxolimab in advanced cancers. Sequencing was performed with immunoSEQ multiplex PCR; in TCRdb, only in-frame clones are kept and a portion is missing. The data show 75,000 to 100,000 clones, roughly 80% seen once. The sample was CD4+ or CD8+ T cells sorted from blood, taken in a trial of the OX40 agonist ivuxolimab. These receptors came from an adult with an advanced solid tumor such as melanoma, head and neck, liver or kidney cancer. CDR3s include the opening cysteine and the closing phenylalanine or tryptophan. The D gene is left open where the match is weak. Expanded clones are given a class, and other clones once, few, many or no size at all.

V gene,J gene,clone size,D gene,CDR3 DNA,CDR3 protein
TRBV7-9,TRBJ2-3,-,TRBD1,TGTGCCAGCAGCTTAGGTGGACAGGGAGCAGATACGCAGTATTTT,CASSLGGQGADTQYF
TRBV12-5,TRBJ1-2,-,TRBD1,TGTGCTAGTGGTCCCACAGGGGGGGATGGCTACACCTTC,CASGPTGGDGYTF
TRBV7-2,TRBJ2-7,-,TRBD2,TGTGCCAGCAGCTTAGATGGGGGGGCCTACGAGCAGTACTTC,CASSLDGGAYEQYF
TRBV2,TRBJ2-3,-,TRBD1,TGTGCCAGCAGGGGACAGCGCACAGATACGCAGTATTTT,CASRGQRTDTQYF
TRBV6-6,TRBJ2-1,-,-,TGTGCCAGCAGTTACAGCGACCGCGCCCTCGATGAGCAGTTCTTC,CASSYSDRALDEQFF
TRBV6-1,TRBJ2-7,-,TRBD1,TGTGCCAGCAGTGCAGCGGGACAGGGACTTTCGTACGAGCAGTACTTC,CASSAAGQGLSYEQYF
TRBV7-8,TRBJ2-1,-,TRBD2,TGTGCCAGCGGGGAGCGGGAGGGTTCCTACAATGAGCAGTTCTTC,CASGEREGSYNEQFF
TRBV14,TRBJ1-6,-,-,TGTGCCAGCCAAGAGATGGCAGGGTGGGATTCACCCCTCCACTTT,CASQEMAGWDSPLHF
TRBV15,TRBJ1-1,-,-,TGTGCCACCAGCAGAGATCTAGGACGGGATGGAACTGAAGCTTTCTTT,CATSRDLGRDGTEAFF
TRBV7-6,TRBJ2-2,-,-,TGTGCCAGCAGCTTAGTCGGTAGCGACACCGGGGAGCTGTTTTTT,CASSLVGSDTGELFF
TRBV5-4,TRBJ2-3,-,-,TGCGCCAGCAGCCAAGAACTGGCTAGCGGCACAGATACGCAGTATTTT,CASSQELASGTDTQYF
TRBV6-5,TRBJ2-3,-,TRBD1,TGTGCCAGCAGTTACTCGATAGGGGGCGCAGATACGCAGTATTTT,CASSYSIGGADTQYF
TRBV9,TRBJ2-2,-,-,TGTGCCAGCAGCGACGACAGGAGGATGGGCGGGGAGCTGTTTTTT,CASSDDRRMGGELFF
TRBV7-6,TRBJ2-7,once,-,TGTGCCAGCAGCTTAGAAGTACAGAGCTCCTACGAGCAGTACTTC,CASSLEVQSSYEQYF
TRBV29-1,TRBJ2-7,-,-,TGCAGCGTTGAAGCTACTACGGGACTTCCCCTAGGGGGGCAGTACTTC,CSVEATTGLPLGGQYF
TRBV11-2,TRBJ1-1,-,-,TGTGCCAGCAGCTTAGGATATGCGGGTCAGACTGAAGCTTTCTTT,CASSLGYAGQTEAFF
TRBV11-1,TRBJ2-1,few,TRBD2,TGTGCCAGCAGCTCGAGCGGGGGGCGTCGTGAGCAGTTCTTC,CASSSSGGRREQFF
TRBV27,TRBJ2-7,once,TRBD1,TGTGCCAGCAGTCTCCTCCGGGACAGGGTCTCCGAGCAGTACTTC,CASSLLRDRVSEQYF
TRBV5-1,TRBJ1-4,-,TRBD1,TGCGCCAGCAGCTTGGAGGGGACAGGGGTAGAAAAACTGTTTTTT,CASSLEGTGVEKLFF
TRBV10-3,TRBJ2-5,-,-,TGTGCCATCAGCGCGGGCAGCCAAGAGACCCAGTACTTC,CAISAGSQETQYF
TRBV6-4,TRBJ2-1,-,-,TGTGCCAGCAGTGTAGCGGCTCATTACAATGAGCAGTTCTTC,CASSVAAHYNEQFF
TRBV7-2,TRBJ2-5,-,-,TGTGCCAGCAGCCTGACACCCGGGGAGACCCAGTACTTC,CASSLTPGETQYF
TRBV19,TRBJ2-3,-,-,TGTGCCAGTAGTGTTTGGCGGGGAAGCACAGATACGCAGTATTTT,CASSVWRGSTDTQYF
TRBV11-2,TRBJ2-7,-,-,TGTGCCAGTACCCTTGGGGGAGGGGGCTCCTACGAGCAGTACTTC,CASTLGGGGSYEQYF
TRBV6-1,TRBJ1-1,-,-,TGTGCCAGCAGTGAACGTGGGAACACTGAAGCTTTCTTT,CASSERGNTEAFF
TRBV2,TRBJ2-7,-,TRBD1,TGTGCCAGCAATGGCGGGACAGGCTCCTACGAGCAGTACTTC,CASNGGTGSYEQYF
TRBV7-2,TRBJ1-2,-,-,TGTGCCAGCAGCTTATTGGGGATGAGTTCTGCGAGGGGCTACACCTTC,CASSLLGMSSARGYTF
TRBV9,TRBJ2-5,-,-,TGTGCCAGCGGCGAAGAGACCCAGTACTTC,CASGEETQYF
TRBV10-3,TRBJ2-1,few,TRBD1,TGTGCCATCAGCTCGGGACAGGGAATGGACAATGAGCAGTTCTTC,CAISSGQGMDNEQFF
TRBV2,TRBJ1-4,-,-,TGTGCCAGCACGTTCCCCGGGGGAACTGAAAAACTGTTTTTT,CASTFPGGTEKLFF
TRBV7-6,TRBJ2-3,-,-,TGTGCCAGCAGCTCCACGCTCGTGACAGATACGCAGTATTTT,CASSSTLVTDTQYF
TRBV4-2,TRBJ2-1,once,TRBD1,TGTGCCAGCAGCCAAGATGACTATCGGGACAGGGCCTACAATGAGCAGTTCTTC,CASSQDDYRDRAYNEQFF
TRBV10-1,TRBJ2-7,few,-,TGCGCCAGCAGTGAGGTCAGGGACTCCTACGAGCAGTACTTC,CASSEVRDSYEQYF
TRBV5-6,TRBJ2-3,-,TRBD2,TGTGCCAGCAGCTTGGGTAGCGGGGATACGCAGTATTTT,CASSLGSGDTQYF
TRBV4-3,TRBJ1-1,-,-,TGCGCCAGCAGCCAAGATGGGAGACAGAGTACAACTGAAGCTTTCTTT,CASSQDGRQSTTEAFF
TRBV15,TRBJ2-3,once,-,TGTGCCACCAGCATTTGGACAGCCGTCCGGGGTGATACGCAGTATTTT,CATSIWTAVRGDTQYF
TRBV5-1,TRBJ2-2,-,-,TGCGCCAGCAGCTTCCGACCCACAGCGGTTCCAGTCGGGGAGCTGTTTTTT,CASSFRPTAVPVGELFF
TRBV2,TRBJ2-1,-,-,TGTGCCAGCAGTGAAGCGCGGATGGGGAATGAGCAGTTCTTC,CASSEARMGNEQFF
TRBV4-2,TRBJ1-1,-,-,TGTGCCAGCAGCCGATCGAGGCAGGCGAACACTGAAGCTTTCTTT,CASSRSRQANTEAFF
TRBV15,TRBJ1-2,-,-,TGTGCCACCAGCAGAGATGTAGGGTCCGCTATGGGCTATGGCTACACCTTC,CATSRDVGSAMGYGYTF
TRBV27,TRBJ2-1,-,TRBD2,TGTGCCAGCAGTTTACAGCGGGAGTGGTCCTACAATGAGCAGTTCTTC,CASSLQREWSYNEQFF
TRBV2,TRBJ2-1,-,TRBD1,TGTGCCAGCAGAAGCGACAGGGGGAACGAGAATGAGCAGTTCTTC,CASRSDRGNENEQFF
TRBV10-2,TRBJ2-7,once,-,TGCGCCAGCAGTGATCCTGGGGGGCCCGGCCTGGTTTACGAGCAGTACTTC,CASSDPGGPGLVYEQYF
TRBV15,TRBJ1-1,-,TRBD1,TGTGCCACCAGCGAACCGGGACAGCCAAACACTGAAGCTTTCTTT,CATSEPGQPNTEAFF
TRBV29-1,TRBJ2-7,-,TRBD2,TGCAGCGTCCACACAAACGGGAGGCCCTACGAGCAGTACTTC,CSVHTNGRPYEQYF
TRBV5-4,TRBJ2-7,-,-,TGTGCCAGCAGCTTGGGAGCCGGAGAATACTACGAGCAGTACTTC,CASSLGAGEYYEQYF
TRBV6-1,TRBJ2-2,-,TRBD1,TGTGCCAGCAGTCAGGGGGCGCAGACCGGGGAGCTGTTTTTT,CASSQGAQTGELFF
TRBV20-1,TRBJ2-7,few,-,TGCAGTGCGGTGGGGGGGCAAGGGCAGTACTTC,CSAVGGQGQYF
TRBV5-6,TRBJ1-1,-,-,TGTGCCAGCAGGGCGGGACTCCTGAACACTGAAGCTTTCTTT,CASRAGLLNTEAFF
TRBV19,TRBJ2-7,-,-,TGTGCCAGCAGTATTCGGGGAACCTACGAGCAGTACTTC,CASSIRGTYEQYF
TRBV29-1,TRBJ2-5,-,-,TGCAGCGTGACTTTAGCGATCCAAGAGACCCAGTACTTC,CSVTLAIQETQYF
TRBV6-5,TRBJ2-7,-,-,TGTGCCAGCAGTTACTCGAGGGCGGAACCCTACGAGCAGTACTTC,CASSYSRAEPYEQYF
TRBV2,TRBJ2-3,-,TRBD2,TGTGCCAGCAGCGCCAGCGCTAGCGGGCGCACAGATACGCAGTATTTT,CASSASASGRTDTQYF
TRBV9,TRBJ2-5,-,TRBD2,TGTGCCAGCAGCGTAGCGGGGGGGAACCAAGAGACCCAGTACTTC,CASSVAGGNQETQYF
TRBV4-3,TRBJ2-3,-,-,TGCGCCAGCAGCCAGGACGGAGGTGGGCAGGGAACAGATACGCAGTATTTT,CASSQDGGGQGTDTQYF